This TCR beta chain was identified during a study of cytomegalovirus exposure and HLA in healthy donors. Across the whole study: In terms of ancestry, the Caucasian-associated cluster contained around four fifths of the roughly 400 genotyped donors.

To note about this clone: What it binds is unknown.

The CDR3 is 13 residues long. Trimming stripped 0 bases from V and 10 bases from J, with 12 bases between. Germline CDR1 SNHLY, CDR2 FYNNEI. Findings and caveats of the study: Common viral pathogens were later found to be apparently linked to several of the most significant clusters.

The PCR used 60 Vbeta and 13 Jbeta primers. Original handling: Later, tens of millions of unique TCR beta chains were counted in an analysis, and roughly 11 million of them were shared. Produced via immunoSEQ multiplex PCR; TCRdb's table is partial and in-frame only. That table furnishes V, J and clone size, whereas the DNA furnished D and trimming. The table has 150,000 to 200,000 clones, roughly 75% seen once. Sequences were obtained from PBMCs. V usage is TRBV2 and J usage is TRBJ1-1, with D perhaps matching TRBD1 (5 bases). This TCR was sampled from a woman aged 40 to 55 in good health and CMV-seropositive. The CDR3: CASSEATRGAAFF. In DNA form, the CDR3 reads TGTGCCAGCAGTGAAGCCACGCGGGGCGCAGCTTTCTTT.